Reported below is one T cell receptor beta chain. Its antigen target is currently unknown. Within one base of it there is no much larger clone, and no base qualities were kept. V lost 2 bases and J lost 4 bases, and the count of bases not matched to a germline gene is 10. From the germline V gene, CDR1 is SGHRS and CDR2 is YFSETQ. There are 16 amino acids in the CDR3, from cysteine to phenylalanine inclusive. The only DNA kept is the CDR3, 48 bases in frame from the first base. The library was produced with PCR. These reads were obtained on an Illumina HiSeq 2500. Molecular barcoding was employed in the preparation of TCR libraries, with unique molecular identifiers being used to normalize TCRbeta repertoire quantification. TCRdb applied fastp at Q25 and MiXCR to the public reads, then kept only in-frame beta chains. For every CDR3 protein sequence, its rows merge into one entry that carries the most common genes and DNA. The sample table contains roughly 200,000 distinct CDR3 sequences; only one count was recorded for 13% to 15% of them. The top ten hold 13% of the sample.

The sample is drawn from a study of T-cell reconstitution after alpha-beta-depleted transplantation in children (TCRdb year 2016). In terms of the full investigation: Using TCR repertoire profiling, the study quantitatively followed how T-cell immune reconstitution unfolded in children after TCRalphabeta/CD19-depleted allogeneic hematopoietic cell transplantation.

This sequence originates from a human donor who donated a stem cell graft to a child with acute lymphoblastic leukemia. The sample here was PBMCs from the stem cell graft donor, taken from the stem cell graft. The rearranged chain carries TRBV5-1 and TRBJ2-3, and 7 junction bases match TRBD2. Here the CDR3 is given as CASSFDPGRGADTQYF. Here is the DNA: TGCGCCAGCAGCTTTGACCCAGGGAGGGGCGCAGATACGCAGTATTTT.